This T cell receptor beta chain is drawn from a study of blood T cell repertoires in COVID-19. Study-wide background: The analysed material was cDNA or gDNA that came from T cells, B-cell-depleted T cells, or PBMCs.

As processed by the authors: Estimated nucleated cell counts came from reference gene primer amplification. Sequencing was performed with immunoSEQ multiplex PCR; in TCRdb, only in-frame clones are kept and a portion is missing. V and J calls and clone size are those listed in that table; D and trimming were worked out from the DNA. The sample records more than 400,000 clones, roughly 88% being singletons. The CDR3 totals 15 residues. V lost 2 bases and J lost 1; bases outside the gene matches: 4. The germline V gene has CDR1 MDHEN and CDR2 SYDVKM. Participant ages covered roughly 18 to 89 years across about two dozen US areas.

Sequences were obtained from PBMCs or T cells enriched from blood (not recorded which). This sequence was found in a man aged 18-30 years who had recovered from COVID-19. V gene TRBV28 combines with J gene TRBJ2-5; 7 bases match TRBD2. CDR3 amino acids: CASSLAGVIQETQYF. In DNA, the CDR3 is TGTGCCAGCAGTTTAGCGGGAGTTATCCAAGAGACCCAGTACTTC.